These T cell receptor beta chains were read from a single sample in a study of blood T cell repertoires in COVID-19. Profiling relied on immunoSEQ multiplex PCR, and the TCRdb table lists in-frame clones only, not all of them. The sample gives about 190,000 clones, less than 90% of which show up once; approximately 1.1% is in the top ten. Sequencing was done on a sample of peripheral blood. These receptors came from a man in his thirties or forties with acute or convalescent COVID-19. Each CDR3 is given with its conserved first and last residue. Each record gives: D gene, V gene, J gene, clone size, CDR3 protein, CDR3 DNA. A D gene is named only where the DNA matches it firmly. Rows give clone size only sometimes, using once, few, many, or a class for an expanded clone.

d_call: .
v_call: TRBV5-4
j_call: TRBJ1-1
clone_size: .
cdr3_aa: CASSLSRDTRGAFF
cdr3_nt: TGTGCCAGCAGCCTTTCTCGGGACACCCGTGGGGCTTTCTTT

d_call: TRBD2
v_call: TRBV3-1/TRBV3-2
j_call: TRBJ2-1
clone_size: .
cdr3_aa: CASSRSSGRGMGGYNEQFF
cdr3_nt: TGTGCCAGCAGCCGATCTAGCGGGAGGGGAATGGGAGGATACAATGAGCAGTTCTTC

d_call: TRBD1
v_call: TRBV27
j_call: TRBJ1-1
clone_size: .
cdr3_aa: CASSIRDSYTEAFF
cdr3_nt: TGTGCCAGCAGTATCCGGGACAGTTACACTGAAGCTTTCTTT

d_call: .
v_call: TRBV5-1
j_call: TRBJ2-2
clone_size: .
cdr3_aa: CASSFRQGGYTGELFF
cdr3_nt: TGCGCCAGCAGCTTCAGACAGGGAGGATACACCGGGGAGCTGTTTTTT

d_call: .
v_call: TRBV7-6
j_call: TRBJ1-6
clone_size: few
cdr3_aa: CASSLGRSPNSPLHF
cdr3_nt: TGTGCCAGCAGCTTAGGGCGGAGTCCGAATTCACCCCTCCACTTT

d_call: .
v_call: TRBV7-9
j_call: TRBJ2-6
clone_size: .
cdr3_aa: CASSESRVGRPGANVLTF
cdr3_nt: TGTGCCAGCAGCGAATCGAGGGTTGGAAGGCCTGGGGCCAACGTCCTGACTTTC

d_call: TRBD2
v_call: TRBV18
j_call: TRBJ2-3
clone_size: .
cdr3_aa: CASSPLRDYPDTQYF
cdr3_nt: TGTGCCAGCTCACCACTCCGGGACTACCCAGATACGCAGTATTTT

d_call: .
v_call: TRBV5-1
j_call: TRBJ1-5
clone_size: .
cdr3_aa: CASSRAGAPEPQHF
cdr3_nt: TGCGCCAGCAGTCGGGCGGGGGCTCCTGAGCCCCAGCATTTT

d_call: .
v_call: TRBV5-5
j_call: TRBJ1-1
clone_size: .
cdr3_aa: CASKREGMNTEAFF
cdr3_nt: TGTGCCAGCAAAAGGGAGGGTATGAACACTGAAGCTTTCTTT

d_call: .
v_call: TRBV4-1
j_call: TRBJ2-3
clone_size: .
cdr3_aa: CASSQERVDTQYF
cdr3_nt: TGCGCCAGCAGCCAAGAAAGAGTCGATACGCAGTATTTT

d_call: .
v_call: TRBV4-1
j_call: TRBJ2-1
clone_size: .
cdr3_aa: CASSQGSSYNEQFF
cdr3_nt: TGCGCCAGCAGCCAAGGGAGCTCCTACAATGAGCAGTTCTTC

d_call: .
v_call: TRBV19
j_call: TRBJ1-6
clone_size: .
cdr3_aa: CASSRQATSSYNSPLHF
cdr3_nt: TGTGCCAGTAGTAGACAGGCTACAAGCTCCTATAATTCACCCCTCCACTTT

d_call: .
v_call: TRBV7-3
j_call: TRBJ1-6
clone_size: .
cdr3_aa: CASSLTGVSPLHF
cdr3_nt: TGTGCCAGCAGCTTAACAGGGGTTTCACCCCTCCACTTT

d_call: .
v_call: TRBV11-3
j_call: TRBJ2-1
clone_size: .
cdr3_aa: CASSGGPTQNEQFF
cdr3_nt: TGTGCCAGCTCCGGGGGGCCCACCCAAAATGAGCAGTTCTTC

d_call: .
v_call: TRBV15
j_call: TRBJ1-3
clone_size: .
cdr3_aa: CATSRERAPGNTIYF
cdr3_nt: TGTGCCACCAGCAGAGAGCGGGCTCCCGGAAACACCATATATTTT

d_call: TRBD1
v_call: TRBV5-1
j_call: TRBJ1-1
clone_size: .
cdr3_aa: CASRLSRTGNTEAFF
cdr3_nt: TGCGCCAGCCGTCTCTCAAGGACAGGCAACACTGAAGCTTTCTTT

d_call: .
v_call: TRBV5-1
j_call: TRBJ1-1
clone_size: .
cdr3_aa: CASSEAVGGISEAFF
cdr3_nt: TGCGCCAGCAGCGAGGCGGTCGGGGGAATCTCCGAAGCTTTCTTT

d_call: TRBD2
v_call: TRBV5-1
j_call: TRBJ2-5
clone_size: .
cdr3_aa: CASSSTWSSGRYQETQYF
cdr3_nt: TGCGCCAGCAGCTCCACGTGGTCTAGCGGGAGGTACCAAGAGACCCAGTACTTC

d_call: .
v_call: TRBV30
j_call: TRBJ2-3
clone_size: .
cdr3_aa: CAWSVLADTQYF
cdr3_nt: TGTGCCTGGAGTGTACTCGCAGATACGCAGTATTTT

d_call: .
v_call: TRBV7-9
j_call: TRBJ1-1
clone_size: .
cdr3_aa: CASSLGGRGTPEAFF
cdr3_nt: TGTGCCAGCAGCTTAGGCGGGCGGGGAACGCCTGAAGCTTTCTTT

d_call: TRBD2
v_call: TRBV18
j_call: TRBJ2-3
clone_size: .
cdr3_aa: CASSRRSGGDTQYF
cdr3_nt: TGTGCCAGCTCACGTCGTTCGGGGGGAGATACGCAGTATTTT

d_call: .
v_call: TRBV15
j_call: TRBJ1-6
clone_size: .
cdr3_aa: CATSAGGRPWTLHF
cdr3_nt: TGTGCCACCAGCGCCGGAGGGCGGCCCTGGACCCTCCACTTT

d_call: .
v_call: TRBV5-1
j_call: TRBJ1-2
clone_size: .
cdr3_aa: CASSLGGSDYGYTF
cdr3_nt: TGCGCCAGCAGCTTGGGAGGTAGCGACTATGGCTACACCTTC

d_call: .
v_call: TRBV7-9
j_call: TRBJ2-7
clone_size: .
cdr3_aa: CASSLVRSLEQYF
cdr3_nt: TGTGCCAGCAGCTTAGTGAGGTCTCTCGAGCAGTACTTC

d_call: .
v_call: TRBV7-9
j_call: TRBJ1-1
clone_size: .
cdr3_aa: CASSSDYRSTEAFF
cdr3_nt: TGTGCCAGCAGCTCGGATTACAGGAGCACTGAAGCTTTCTTT

d_call: TRBD1
v_call: TRBV6-1
j_call: TRBJ1-2
clone_size: .
cdr3_aa: CASSEFLGTGYGYTF
cdr3_nt: TGTGCCAGCAGTGAGTTTTTGGGGACAGGGTATGGCTACACCTTC

d_call: .
v_call: TRBV28
j_call: TRBJ1-3
clone_size: .
cdr3_aa: CASTLKSLMNTIYF
cdr3_nt: TGTGCCAGCACCCTAAAATCCCTGATGAACACCATATATTTT

d_call: TRBD1
v_call: TRBV5-1
j_call: TRBJ2-1
clone_size: .
cdr3_aa: CASSLARQGARPGGANEQFF
cdr3_nt: TGCGCCAGCAGCTTGGCCCGGCAGGGGGCCCGCCCTGGAGGTGCCAATGAGCAGTTCTTC

d_call: .
v_call: TRBV19
j_call: TRBJ1-1
clone_size: .
cdr3_aa: CASSIVGGRTEAFF
cdr3_nt: TGTGCCAGTAGTATAGTCGGGGGGAGGACTGAAGCTTTCTTT

d_call: .
v_call: TRBV10-1
j_call: TRBJ1-1
clone_size: .
cdr3_aa: CASSESAGNTEAFF
cdr3_nt: TGCGCCAGCAGTGAGTCAGCCGGGAACACTGAAGCTTTCTTT

d_call: .
v_call: TRBV2
j_call: TRBJ2-3
clone_size: .
cdr3_aa: CASKASRSTDTQYF
cdr3_nt: TGTGCCAGCAAGGCTAGCCGCTCCACAGATACGCAGTATTTT

d_call: .
v_call: TRBV28
j_call: TRBJ1-1
clone_size: .
cdr3_aa: CASSFRGLEAFF
cdr3_nt: TGTGCCAGCAGTTTTCGAGGCCTTGAAGCTTTCTTT

d_call: TRBD1
v_call: TRBV18
j_call: TRBJ1-2
clone_size: .
cdr3_aa: CASSPGTGGNYGYTF
cdr3_nt: TGTGCCAGCTCACCGGGGACAGGGGGAAACTATGGCTACACCTTC

d_call: TRBD2
v_call: TRBV7-9
j_call: TRBJ2-1
clone_size: .
cdr3_aa: CASSPTGTSDYNEQFF
cdr3_nt: TGTGCCAGCAGCCCAACCGGGACTAGCGACTACAATGAGCAGTTCTTC

d_call: TRBD1
v_call: TRBV2
j_call: TRBJ2-7
clone_size: .
cdr3_aa: CASSVTGGPVPHEQYF
cdr3_nt: TGTGCCAGCAGTGTAACAGGGGGCCCTGTCCCCCACGAGCAGTACTTC

d_call: .
v_call: TRBV4-2
j_call: TRBJ1-2
clone_size: .
cdr3_aa: CASSRDGQNGGVYTF
cdr3_nt: TGTGCCAGCAGCCGCGACGGACAAAACGGCGGGGTCTACACCTTC

d_call: .
v_call: TRBV18
j_call: TRBJ1-1
clone_size: few
cdr3_aa: CASSLQGLNTEAFF
cdr3_nt: TGTGCCAGCTCACTCCAGGGATTGAACACTGAAGCTTTCTTT

d_call: .
v_call: TRBV28
j_call: TRBJ1-5
clone_size: once
cdr3_aa: CASSGWGEPQHF
cdr3_nt: TGTGCCAGCAGTGGGTGGGGGGAGCCCCAGCATTTT

d_call: .
v_call: TRBV6-1
j_call: TRBJ1-1
clone_size: once
cdr3_aa: CASSELGGDTEAFF
cdr3_nt: TGTGCCAGCAGTGAATTAGGGGGGGACACTGAAGCTTTCTTT

d_call: .
v_call: TRBV5-8
j_call: TRBJ1-1
clone_size: .
cdr3_aa: CASSFRLALEAFF
cdr3_nt: TGTGCCAGCAGCTTTAGGTTAGCCCTTGAAGCTTTCTTT

d_call: .
v_call: TRBV7-9
j_call: TRBJ1-1
clone_size: .
cdr3_aa: CASSLIEAAQAFF
cdr3_nt: TGTGCCAGCAGCTTGATAGAGGCAGCACAAGCTTTCTTT